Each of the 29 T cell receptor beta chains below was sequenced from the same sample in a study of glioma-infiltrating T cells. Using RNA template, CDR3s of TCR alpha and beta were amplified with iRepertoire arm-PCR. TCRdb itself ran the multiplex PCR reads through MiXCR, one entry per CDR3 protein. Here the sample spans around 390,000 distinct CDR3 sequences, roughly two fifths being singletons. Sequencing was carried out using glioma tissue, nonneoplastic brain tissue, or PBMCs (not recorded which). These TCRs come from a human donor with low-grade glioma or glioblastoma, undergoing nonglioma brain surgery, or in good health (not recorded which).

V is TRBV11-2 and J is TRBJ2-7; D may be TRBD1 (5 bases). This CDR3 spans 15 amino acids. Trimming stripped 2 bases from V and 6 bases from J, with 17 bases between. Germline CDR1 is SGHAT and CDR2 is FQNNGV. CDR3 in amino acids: CASSLPWGYGSEQYF. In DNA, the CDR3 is TGTGCCAGCAGCTTACCCTGGGGCTACGGATCCGAGCAGTACTTC.

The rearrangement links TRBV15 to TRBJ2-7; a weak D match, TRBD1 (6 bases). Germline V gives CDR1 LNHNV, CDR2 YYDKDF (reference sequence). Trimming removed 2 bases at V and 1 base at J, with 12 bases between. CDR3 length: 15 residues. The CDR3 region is CATSRQGMRSYEQYF. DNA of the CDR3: TGTGCCACCAGCAGACAGGGGATGAGGTCCTACGAGCAGTACTTC.

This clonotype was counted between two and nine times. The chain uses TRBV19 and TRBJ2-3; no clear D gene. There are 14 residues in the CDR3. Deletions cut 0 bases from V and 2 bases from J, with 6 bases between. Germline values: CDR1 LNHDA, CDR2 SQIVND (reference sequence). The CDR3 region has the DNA TGTGCCAGTAGTATAGACGGCTACACAGATACGCAGTATTTT. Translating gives CASSIDGYTDTQYF. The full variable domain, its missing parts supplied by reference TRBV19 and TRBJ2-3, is DGGITQSPKYLFRKEGQNVTLSCEQNLNHDAMYWYRQDPGQGLRLIYYSQIVNDFQKGDIAEGYSVSREKKESFPLTVTSAQKNPTAFYLCASSIDGYTDTQYFGPGTRLTVL.

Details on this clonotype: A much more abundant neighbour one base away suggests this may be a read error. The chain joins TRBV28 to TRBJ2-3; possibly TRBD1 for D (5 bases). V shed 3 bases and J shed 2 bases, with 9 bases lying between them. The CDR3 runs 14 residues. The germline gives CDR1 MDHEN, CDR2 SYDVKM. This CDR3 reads CASSLVGATDTQYF. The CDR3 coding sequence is TGTGCCAGCAGTTTGGTAGGGGCCACAGATACGCAGTATTTT. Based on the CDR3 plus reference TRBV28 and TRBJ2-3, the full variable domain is DVKVTQSSRYLVKRTGEKVFLECVQDMDHENMFWYRQDPGLGLRLIYFSYDVKMKEKGDIPEGYSVSREKKERFSLILESASTNQTSMYLCASSLVGATDTQYFGPGTRLTVL.

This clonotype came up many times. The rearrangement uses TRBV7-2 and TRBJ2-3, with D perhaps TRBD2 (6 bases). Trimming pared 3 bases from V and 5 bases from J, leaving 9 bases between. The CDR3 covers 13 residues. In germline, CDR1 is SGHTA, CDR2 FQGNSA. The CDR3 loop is CASSFGAGDTQYF. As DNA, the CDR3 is TGTGCCAGCAGCTTTGGAGCGGGAGATACGCAGTATTTT.

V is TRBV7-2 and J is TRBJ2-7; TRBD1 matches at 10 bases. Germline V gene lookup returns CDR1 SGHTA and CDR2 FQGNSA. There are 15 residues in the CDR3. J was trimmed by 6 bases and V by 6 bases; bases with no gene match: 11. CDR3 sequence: CASRSVGTGVSEQYF. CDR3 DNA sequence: TGTGCCAGCAGGAGCGTGGGGACAGGGGTTTCCGAGCAGTACTTC.

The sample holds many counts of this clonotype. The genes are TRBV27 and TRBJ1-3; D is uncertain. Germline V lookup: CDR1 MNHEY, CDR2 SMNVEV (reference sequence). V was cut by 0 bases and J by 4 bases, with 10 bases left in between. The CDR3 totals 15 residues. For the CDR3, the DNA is TGTGCCAGCAGTTTATCGACGGAGGCGGGAAACACCATATATTTT. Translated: CASSLSTEAGNTIYF.

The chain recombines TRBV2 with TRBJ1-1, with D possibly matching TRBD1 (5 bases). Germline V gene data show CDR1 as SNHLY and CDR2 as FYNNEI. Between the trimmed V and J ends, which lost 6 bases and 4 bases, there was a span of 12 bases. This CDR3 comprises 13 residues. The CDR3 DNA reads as TGTGCCAGCAGCAATTACGGGGGCACTGAAGCTTTCTTT. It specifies CASSNYGGTEAFF.

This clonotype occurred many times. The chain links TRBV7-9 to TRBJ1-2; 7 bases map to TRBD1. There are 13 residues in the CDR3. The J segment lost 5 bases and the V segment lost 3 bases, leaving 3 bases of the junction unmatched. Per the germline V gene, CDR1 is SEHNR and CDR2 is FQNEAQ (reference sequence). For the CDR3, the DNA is TGTGCCAGCAGCTTCGGGACAGCGTATGGCTACACCTTC. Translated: CASSFGTAYGYTF.

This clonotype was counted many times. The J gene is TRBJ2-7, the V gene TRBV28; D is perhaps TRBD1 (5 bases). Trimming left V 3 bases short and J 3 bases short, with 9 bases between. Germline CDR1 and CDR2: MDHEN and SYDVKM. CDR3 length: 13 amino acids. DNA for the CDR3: TGTGCCAGCAGTTTGTCAGGGAACTACGAGCAGTACTTC. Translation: CASSLSGNYEQYF.

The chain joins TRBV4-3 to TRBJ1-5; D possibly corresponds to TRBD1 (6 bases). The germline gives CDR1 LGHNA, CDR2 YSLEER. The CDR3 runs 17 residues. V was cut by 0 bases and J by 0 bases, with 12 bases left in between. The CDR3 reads CASSQDLGAPSNQPQHF. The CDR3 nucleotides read TGCGCCAGCAGCCAAGATCTGGGGGCACCTAGCAATCAGCCCCAGCATTTT.

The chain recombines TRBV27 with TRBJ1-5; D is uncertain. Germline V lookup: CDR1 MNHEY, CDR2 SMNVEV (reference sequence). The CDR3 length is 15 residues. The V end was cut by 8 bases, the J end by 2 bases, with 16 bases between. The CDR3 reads CASCQVGVGNQPQHF. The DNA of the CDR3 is TGTGCCAGCTGCCAGGTGGGAGTGGGCAATCAGCCCCAGCATTTT.

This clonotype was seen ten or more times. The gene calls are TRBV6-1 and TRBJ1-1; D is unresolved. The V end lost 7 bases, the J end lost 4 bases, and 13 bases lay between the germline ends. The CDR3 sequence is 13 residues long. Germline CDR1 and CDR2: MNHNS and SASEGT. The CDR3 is CASILPGSTEAFF. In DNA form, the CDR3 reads TGTGCCAGCATCTTACCGGGGAGCACTGAAGCTTTCTTT.

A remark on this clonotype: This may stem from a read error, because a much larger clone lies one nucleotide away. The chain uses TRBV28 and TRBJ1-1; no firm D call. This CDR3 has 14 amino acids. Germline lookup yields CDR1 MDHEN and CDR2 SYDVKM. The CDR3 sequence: CTSSFPSRNTEAFF. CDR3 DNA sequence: TGTACCAGCAGTTTCCCCTCTCGTAACACTGAAGCTTTCTTT.

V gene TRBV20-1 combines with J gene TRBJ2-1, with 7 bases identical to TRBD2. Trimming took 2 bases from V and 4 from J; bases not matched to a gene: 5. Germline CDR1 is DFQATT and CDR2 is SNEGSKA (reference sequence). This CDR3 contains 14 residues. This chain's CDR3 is CSARFTGGYNEQFF. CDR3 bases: TGCAGTGCTAGATTTACCGGGGGGTACAATGAGCAGTTCTTC.

CDR3 coding DNA: TGTGCCAGCAGTTCTTACGGACCCGCAGGCCCCCAGCATTTT. It is translated as CASSSYGPAGPQHF. J is TRBJ1-5 and V is TRBV12-3 or TRBV12-4; D gene ambiguous. V was cut by 4 bases and J by 10 bases, with 17 bases left in between. The CDR3 runs to 14 residues.

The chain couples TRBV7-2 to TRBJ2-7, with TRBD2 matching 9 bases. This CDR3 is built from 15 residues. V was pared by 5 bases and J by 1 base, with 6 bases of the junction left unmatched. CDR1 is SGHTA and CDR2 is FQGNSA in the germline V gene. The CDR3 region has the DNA TGTGCCAGCAGCCCCCCAGCGGGAGGTTCCTACGAGCAGTACTTC. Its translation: CASSPPAGGSYEQYF.

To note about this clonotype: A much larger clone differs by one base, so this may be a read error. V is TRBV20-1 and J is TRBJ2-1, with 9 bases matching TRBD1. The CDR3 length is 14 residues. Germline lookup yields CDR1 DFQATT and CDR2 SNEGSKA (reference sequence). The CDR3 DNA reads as TGCAGTGCTAGCGGACAGGGGACCTACAATGAGCGGTTCTTC. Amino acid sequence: CSASGQGTYNERFF.

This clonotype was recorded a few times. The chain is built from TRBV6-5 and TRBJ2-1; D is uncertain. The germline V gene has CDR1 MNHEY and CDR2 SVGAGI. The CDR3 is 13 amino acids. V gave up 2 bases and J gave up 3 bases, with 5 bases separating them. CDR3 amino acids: CASSYEDYNEQFF. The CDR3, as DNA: TGTGCCAGCAGTTACGAGGACTACAATGAGCAGTTCTTC.

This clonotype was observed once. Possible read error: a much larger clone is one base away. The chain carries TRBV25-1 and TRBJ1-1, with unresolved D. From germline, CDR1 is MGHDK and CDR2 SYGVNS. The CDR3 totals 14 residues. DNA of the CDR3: TGTGCCAGCAGTGAATATGGGAGGTACACTGAAGCTTCCTTT. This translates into CASSEYGRYTEASF.

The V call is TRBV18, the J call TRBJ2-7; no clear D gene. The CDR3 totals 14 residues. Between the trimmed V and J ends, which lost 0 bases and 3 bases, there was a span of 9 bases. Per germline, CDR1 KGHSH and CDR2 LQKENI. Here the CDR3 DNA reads TGTGCCAGCTCACCACCGAATTTGGTCTACGAGCAGTACTTC. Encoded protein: CASSPPNLVYEQYF.

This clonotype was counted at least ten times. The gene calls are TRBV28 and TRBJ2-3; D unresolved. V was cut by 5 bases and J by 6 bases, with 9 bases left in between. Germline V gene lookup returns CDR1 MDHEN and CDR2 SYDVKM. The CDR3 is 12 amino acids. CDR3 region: CASSPSPDTQYF. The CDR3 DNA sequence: TGTGCCAGCAGTCCAAGTCCGGATACGCAGTATTTT.

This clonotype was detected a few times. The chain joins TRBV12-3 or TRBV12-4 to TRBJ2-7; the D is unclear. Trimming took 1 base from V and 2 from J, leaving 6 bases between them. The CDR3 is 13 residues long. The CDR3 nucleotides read TGTGCCAGCAGTTTAGGATTCCCCTACGAGCAGTACTTC. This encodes CASSLGFPYEQYF.

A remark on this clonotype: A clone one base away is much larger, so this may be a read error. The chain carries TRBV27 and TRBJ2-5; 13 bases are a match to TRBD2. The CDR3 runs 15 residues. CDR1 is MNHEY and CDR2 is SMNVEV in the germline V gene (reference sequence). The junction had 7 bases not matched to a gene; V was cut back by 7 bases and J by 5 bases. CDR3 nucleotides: TGTGCCAGCACTTCGACTAGCGGGAGGTTGGAGACCCAGTACTTC. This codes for CASTSTSGRLETQYF.

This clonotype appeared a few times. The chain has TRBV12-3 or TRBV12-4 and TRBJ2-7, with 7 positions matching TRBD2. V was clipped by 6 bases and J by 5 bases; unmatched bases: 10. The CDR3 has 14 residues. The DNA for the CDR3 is TGTGCCAGCAGACCAGCGGGACCCCTGAACGAGCAGTACTTC. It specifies CASRPAGPLNEQYF.

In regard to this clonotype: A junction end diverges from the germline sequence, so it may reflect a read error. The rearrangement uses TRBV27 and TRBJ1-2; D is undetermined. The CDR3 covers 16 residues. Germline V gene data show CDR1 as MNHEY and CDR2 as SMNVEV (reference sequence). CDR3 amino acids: CSSSLKGSRANYGYTF. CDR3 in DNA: TGTTCCAGCAGTTTGAAGGGTTCACGAGCTAACTATGGCTACACCTTC.

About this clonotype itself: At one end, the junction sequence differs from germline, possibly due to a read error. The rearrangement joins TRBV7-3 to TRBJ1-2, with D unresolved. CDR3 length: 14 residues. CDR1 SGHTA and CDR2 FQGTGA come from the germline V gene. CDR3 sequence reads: CASSPPGISYGNTF. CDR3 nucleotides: TGTGCCAGCAGCCCACCGGGGATTAGCTATGGCAACACCTTC.

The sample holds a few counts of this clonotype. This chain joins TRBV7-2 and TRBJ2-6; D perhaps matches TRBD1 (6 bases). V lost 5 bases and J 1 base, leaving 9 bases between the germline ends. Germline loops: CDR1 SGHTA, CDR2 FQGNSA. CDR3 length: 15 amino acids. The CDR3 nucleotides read TGTGCCAGCAGCCGAGGGGGTTCTGGGGCCAACGTCCTGACTTTC. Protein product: CASSRGGSGANVLTF.

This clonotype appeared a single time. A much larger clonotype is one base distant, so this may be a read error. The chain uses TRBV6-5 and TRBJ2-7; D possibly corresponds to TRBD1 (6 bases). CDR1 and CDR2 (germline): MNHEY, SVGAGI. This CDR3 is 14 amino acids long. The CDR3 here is CVSSSLTGAYEQYF. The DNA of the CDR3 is TGTGTCAGCAGTTCCTTGACAGGAGCCTACGAGCAGTACTTC.